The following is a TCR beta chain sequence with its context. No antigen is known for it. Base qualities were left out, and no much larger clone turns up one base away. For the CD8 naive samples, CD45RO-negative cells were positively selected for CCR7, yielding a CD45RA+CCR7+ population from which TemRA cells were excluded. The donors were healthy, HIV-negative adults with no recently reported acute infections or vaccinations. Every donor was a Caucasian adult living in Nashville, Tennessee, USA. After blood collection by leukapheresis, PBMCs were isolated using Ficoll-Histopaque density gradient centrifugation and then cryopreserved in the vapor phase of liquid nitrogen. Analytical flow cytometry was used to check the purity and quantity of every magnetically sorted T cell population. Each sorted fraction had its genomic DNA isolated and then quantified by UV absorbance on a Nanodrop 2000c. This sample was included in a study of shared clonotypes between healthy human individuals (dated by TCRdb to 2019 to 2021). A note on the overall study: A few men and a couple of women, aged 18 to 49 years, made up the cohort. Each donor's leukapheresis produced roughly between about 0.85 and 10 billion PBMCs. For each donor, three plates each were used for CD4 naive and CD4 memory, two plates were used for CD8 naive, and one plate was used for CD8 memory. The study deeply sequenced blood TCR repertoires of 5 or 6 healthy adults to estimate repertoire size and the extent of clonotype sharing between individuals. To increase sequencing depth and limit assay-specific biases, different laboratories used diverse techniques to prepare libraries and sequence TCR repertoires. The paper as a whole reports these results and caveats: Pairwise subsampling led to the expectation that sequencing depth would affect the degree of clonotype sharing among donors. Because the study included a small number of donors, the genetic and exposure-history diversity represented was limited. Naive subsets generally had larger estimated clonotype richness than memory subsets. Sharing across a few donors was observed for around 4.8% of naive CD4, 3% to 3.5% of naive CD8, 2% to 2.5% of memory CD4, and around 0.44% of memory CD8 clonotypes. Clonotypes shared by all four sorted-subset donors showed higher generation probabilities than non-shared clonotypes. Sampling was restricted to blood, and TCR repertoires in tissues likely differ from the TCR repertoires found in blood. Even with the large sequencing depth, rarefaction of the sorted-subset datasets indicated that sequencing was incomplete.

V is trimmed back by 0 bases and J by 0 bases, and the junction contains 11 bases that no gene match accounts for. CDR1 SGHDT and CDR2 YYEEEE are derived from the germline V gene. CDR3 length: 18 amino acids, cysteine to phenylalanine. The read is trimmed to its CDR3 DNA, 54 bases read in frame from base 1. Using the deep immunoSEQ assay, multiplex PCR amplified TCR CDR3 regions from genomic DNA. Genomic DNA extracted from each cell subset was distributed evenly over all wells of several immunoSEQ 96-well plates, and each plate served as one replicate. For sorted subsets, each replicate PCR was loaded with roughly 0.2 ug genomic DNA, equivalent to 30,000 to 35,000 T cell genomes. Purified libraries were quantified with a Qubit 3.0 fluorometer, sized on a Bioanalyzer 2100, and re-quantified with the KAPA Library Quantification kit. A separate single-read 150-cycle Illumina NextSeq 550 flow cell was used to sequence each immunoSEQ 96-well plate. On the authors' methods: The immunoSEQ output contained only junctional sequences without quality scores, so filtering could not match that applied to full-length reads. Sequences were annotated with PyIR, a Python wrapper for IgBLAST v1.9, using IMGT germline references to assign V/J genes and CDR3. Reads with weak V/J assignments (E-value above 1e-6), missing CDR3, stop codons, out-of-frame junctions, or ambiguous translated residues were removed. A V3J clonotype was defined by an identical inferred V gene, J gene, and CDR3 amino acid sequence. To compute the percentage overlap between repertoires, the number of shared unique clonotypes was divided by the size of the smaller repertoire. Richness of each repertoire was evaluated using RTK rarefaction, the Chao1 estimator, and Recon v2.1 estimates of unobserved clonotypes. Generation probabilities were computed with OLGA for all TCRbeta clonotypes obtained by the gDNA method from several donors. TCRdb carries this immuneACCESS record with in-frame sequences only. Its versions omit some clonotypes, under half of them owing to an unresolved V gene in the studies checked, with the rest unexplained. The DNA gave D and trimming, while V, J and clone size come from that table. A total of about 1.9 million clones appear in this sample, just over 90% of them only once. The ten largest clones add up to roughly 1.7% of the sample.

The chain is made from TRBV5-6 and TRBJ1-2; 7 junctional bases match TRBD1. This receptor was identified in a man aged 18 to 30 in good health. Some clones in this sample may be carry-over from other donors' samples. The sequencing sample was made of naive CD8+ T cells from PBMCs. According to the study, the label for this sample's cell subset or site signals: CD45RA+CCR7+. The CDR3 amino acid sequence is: CASSLEMTGLGANYGYTF. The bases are TGTGCCAGCAGCTTGGAGATGACAGGGTTGGGAGCTAACTATGGCTACACCTTC.